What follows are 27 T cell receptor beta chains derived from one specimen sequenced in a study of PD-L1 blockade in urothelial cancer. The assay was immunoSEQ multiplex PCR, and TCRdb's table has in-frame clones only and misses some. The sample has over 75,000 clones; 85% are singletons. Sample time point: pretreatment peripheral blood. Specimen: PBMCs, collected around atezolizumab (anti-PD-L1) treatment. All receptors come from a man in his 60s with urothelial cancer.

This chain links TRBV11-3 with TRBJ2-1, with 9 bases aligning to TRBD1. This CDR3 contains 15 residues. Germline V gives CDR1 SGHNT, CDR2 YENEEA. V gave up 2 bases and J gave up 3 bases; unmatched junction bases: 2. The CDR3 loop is CASSLRGQGYNEQFF. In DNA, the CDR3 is TGTGCCAGCAGCTTACGGGGACAGGGCTACAATGAGCAGTTCTTC.

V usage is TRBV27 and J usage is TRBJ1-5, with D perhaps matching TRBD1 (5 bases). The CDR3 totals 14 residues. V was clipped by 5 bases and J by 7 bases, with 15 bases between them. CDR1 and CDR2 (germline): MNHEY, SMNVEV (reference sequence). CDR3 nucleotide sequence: TGTGCCAGCAGTGTAACCAGGGATAGACAGCCCCAGCATTTT. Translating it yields CASSVTRDRQPQHF.

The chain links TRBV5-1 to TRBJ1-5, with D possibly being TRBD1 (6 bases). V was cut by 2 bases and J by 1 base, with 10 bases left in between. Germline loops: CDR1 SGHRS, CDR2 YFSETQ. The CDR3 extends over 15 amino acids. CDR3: CASSFGGASNQPQHF. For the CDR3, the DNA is TGCGCCAGCAGCTTTGGGGGCGCAAGCAATCAGCCCCAGCATTTT.

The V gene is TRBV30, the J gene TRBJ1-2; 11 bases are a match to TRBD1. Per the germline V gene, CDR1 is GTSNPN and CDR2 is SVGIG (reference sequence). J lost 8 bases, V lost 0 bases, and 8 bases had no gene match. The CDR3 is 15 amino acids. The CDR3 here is CAWSVRRTGGKGYTF. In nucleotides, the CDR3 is TGTGCCTGGAGTGTAAGAAGGACAGGGGGCAAAGGCTACACCTTC.

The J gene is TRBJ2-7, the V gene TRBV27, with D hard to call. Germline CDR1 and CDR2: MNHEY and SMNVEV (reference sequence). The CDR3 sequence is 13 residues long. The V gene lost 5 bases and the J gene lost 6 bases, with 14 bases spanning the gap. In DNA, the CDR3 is TGTGCCAGCAGTGCTAATTATGTTCGCGAGCAGTACTTC. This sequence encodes CASSANYVREQYF.

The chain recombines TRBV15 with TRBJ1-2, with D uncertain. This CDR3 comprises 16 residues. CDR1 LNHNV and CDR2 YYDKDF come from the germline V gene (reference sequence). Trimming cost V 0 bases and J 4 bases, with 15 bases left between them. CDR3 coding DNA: TGTGCCACCAGCAGAGATCAGAACCGAGGATTCTATGGCTACACCTTC. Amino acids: CATSRDQNRGFYGYTF.

The CDR3 coding sequence is TGTGCCAGCAGTTACTCGGCGGATTATAGCAATCAGCCCCAGCATTTT. It encodes CASSYSADYSNQPQHF. This rearrangement joins TRBV6-6 to TRBJ1-5; D remains unclear. Germline loops: CDR1 MNHNY, CDR2 SVGAGI (reference sequence). Trimming left V 0 bases short and J 0 bases short, with 9 bases between. CDR3 size: 16 residues.

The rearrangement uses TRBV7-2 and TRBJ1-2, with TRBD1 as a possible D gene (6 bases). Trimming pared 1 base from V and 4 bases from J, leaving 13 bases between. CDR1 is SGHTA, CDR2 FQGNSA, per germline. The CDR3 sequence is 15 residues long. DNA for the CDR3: TGTGCCAGCAGCTTAGAAAGGGGGAAGATCTATGGCTACACCTTC. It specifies CASSLERGKIYGYTF.

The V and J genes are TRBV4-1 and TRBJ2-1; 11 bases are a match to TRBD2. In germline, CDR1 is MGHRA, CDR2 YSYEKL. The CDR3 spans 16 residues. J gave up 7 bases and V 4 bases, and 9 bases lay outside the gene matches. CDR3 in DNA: TGCGCCAGCAGCCGACTTAGCGGGGGGGCGAGGAATGAGCAGTTCTTC. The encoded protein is CASSRLSGGARNEQFF.

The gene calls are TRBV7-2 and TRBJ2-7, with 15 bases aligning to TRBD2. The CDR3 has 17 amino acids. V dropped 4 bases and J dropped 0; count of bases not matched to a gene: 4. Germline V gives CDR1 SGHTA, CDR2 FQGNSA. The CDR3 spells CASSYGLAGGHSYEQYF. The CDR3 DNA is TGTGCCAGCAGCTACGGACTAGCGGGGGGGCACTCCTACGAGCAGTACTTC.

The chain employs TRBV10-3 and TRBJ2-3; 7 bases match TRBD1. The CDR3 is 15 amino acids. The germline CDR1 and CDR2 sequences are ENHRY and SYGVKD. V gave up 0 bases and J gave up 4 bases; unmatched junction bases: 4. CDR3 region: CAISESNRGPDTQYF. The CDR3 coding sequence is TGTGCCATCAGTGAGTCAAACAGGGGCCCAGATACGCAGTATTTT.

CDR3 sequence: CAISESLGREQYF. The CDR3 nucleotides read TGTGCCATCAGTGAGTCTTTGGGGCGCGAGCAGTACTTC. The gene calls are TRBV10-3 and TRBJ2-7; possible D gene TRBD1, 5 bases. The CDR3 covers 13 residues. Trimming took off 0 bases at V and 6 bases at J, with 9 bases between the two ends. CDR1 is ENHRY and CDR2 is SYGVKD in the germline V gene.

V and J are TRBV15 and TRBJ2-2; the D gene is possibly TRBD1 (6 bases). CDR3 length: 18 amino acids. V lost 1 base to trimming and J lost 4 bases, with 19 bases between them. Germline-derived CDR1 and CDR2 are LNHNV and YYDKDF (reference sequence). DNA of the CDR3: TGTGCCACCAGCAGAGGCAGAGGTTATGGGGGCCGCACCGGGGAGCTGTTTTTT. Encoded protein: CATSRGRGYGGRTGELFF.

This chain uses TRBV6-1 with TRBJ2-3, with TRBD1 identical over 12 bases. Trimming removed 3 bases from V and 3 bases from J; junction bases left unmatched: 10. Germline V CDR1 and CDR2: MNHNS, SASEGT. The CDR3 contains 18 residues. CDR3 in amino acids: CASSDPAPGQGATDTQYF. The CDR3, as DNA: TGTGCCAGCAGTGACCCTGCACCGGGACAGGGGGCAACAGATACGCAGTATTTT.

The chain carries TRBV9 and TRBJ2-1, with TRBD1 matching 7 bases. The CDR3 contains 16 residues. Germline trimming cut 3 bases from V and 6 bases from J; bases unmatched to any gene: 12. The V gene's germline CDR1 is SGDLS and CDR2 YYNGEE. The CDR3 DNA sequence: TGTGCCAGCAGCGCTACTTCCGGGACAGCACGCAATGAGCAGTTCTTC. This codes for CASSATSGTARNEQFF.

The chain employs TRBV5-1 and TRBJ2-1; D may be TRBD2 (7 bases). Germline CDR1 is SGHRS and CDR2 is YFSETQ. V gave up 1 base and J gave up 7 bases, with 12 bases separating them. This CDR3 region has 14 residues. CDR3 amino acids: CASSLPQGGNEQFF. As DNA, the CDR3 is TGCGCCAGCAGCTTGCCACAGGGAGGGAATGAGCAGTTCTTC.

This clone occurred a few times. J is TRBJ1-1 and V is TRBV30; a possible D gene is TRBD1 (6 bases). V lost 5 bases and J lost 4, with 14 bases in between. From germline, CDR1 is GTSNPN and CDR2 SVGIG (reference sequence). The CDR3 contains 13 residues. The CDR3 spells CAWEIQGGTEAFF. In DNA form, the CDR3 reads TGTGCCTGGGAGATCCAAGGGGGCACTGAAGCTTTCTTT.

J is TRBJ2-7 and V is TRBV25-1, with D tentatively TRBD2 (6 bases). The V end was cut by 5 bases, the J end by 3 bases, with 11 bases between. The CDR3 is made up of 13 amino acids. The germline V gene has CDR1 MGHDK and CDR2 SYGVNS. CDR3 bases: TGTGCCAGCAGTTGGAGGGAGAACTACGAGCAGTACTTC. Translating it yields CASSWRENYEQYF.

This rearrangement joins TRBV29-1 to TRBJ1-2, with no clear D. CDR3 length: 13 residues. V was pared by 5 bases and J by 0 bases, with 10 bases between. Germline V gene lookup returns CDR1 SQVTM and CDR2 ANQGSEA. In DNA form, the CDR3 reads TGCAGCGTTACAGTCAGAACTAACTATGGCTACACCTTC. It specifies CSVTVRTNYGYTF.

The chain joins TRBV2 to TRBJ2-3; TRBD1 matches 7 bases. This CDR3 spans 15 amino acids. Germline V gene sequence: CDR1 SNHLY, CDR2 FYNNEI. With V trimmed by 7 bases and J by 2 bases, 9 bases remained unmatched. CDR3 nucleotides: TGTGCCAGCACCGCCCGGACAGGACCCACAGATACGCAGTATTTT. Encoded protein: CASTARTGPTDTQYF.

The CDR3 here is CASSRDRVTEAFF. The CDR3 coding sequence is TGCGCCAGCAGCCGGGACAGGGTCACTGAAGCTTTCTTT. The rearrangement uses TRBV10-1 and TRBJ1-1; TRBD1 matches 9 bases. Germline lookup yields CDR1 WNHNN and CDR2 SYGVQD (reference sequence). J gave up 4 bases and V 6 bases, and 3 bases lay outside the gene matches. The CDR3 is 13 residues long.

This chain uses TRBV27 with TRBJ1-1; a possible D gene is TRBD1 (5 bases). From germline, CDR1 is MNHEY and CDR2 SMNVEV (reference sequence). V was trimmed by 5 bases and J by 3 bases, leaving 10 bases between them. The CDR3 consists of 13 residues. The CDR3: CASSGQAYTEAFF. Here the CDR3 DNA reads TGTGCCAGCAGTGGACAAGCCTACACTGAAGCTTTCTTT.

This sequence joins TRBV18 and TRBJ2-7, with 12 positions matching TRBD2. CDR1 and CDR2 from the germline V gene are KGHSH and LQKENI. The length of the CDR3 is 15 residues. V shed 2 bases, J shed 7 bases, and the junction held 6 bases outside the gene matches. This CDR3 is CASSPGLAGPWEQYF. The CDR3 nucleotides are TGTGCCAGCTCACCAGGACTAGCGGGGCCCTGGGAGCAGTACTTC.

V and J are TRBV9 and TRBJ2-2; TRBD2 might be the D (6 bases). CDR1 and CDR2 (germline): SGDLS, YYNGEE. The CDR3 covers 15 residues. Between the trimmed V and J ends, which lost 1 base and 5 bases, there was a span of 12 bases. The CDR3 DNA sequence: TGTGCCAGCAGCGTATTACTAGCAGGAACCGGGGAGCTGTTTTTT. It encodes CASSVLLAGTGELFF.

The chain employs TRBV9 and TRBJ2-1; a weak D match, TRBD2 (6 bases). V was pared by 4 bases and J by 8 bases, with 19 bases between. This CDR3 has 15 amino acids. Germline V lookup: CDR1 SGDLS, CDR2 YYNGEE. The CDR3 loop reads CASSPPGGKGYEQFF. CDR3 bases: TGTGCCAGCAGCCCACCTGGGGGGAAGGGGTATGAGCAGTTCTTC.

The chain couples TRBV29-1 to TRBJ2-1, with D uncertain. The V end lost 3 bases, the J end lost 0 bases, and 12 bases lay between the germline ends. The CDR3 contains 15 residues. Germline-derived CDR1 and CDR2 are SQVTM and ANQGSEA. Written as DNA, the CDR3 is TGCAGCGTTGACGAATCGGGTAGCTCCTACAATGAGCAGTTCTTC. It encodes CSVDESGSSYNEQFF.

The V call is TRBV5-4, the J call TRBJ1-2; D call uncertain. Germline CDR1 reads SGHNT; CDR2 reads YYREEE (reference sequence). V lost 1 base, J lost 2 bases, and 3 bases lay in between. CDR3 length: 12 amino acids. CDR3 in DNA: TGTGCCAGCAGCTTGACAAACTATGGCTACACCTTC. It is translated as CASSLTNYGYTF.